The 21 T cell receptor beta chains listed next were all sequenced from one sample in a study of blood T cell repertoires in COVID-19. Profiled with immunoSEQ multiplex PCR; TCRdb holds only in-frame clones, not every one. Found here are tens of thousands of clones, about four fifths of them singletons; the top ten hold about 6.5%. Sequences were obtained from peripheral blood. These receptors were obtained from a man between 50 and 59 years old with COVID-19, enrolled during active disease.

The chain has TRBV7-9 and TRBJ2-7; TRBD2 matches 9 bases. This CDR3 spans 14 amino acids. Germline loops: CDR1 SEHNR, CDR2 FQNEAQ (reference sequence). Germline trimming cut 5 bases from V and 0 bases from J; bases unmatched to any gene: 2. The CDR3 nucleotides are TGTGCCAGCAGCGGTAGCGGGAGCTCCTACGAGCAGTACTTC. Protein sequence: CASSGSGSSYEQYF.

The chain joins TRBV6-5 to TRBJ1-2; D gene unclear. This CDR3 is 13 amino acids long. V was pared by 3 bases and J by 1 base, with 6 bases between. Germline assignment: CDR1 MNHEY and CDR2 SVGAGI. In DNA, the CDR3 is TGTGCCAGCAGTTATATTAATAACTATGGCTACACCTTC. Protein sequence: CASSYINNYGYTF.

The V and J genes are TRBV19 and TRBJ1-4; D uncertain. Germline V CDR1 and CDR2: LNHDA, SQIVND (reference sequence). The CDR3 contains 12 residues. The V end lost 11 bases, the J end lost 8 bases, and 15 bases lay between the germline ends. CDR3 in DNA: TGTGCCTCGAAGGGAGTTAGGGAAAAACTGTTTTTT. Amino acid sequence: CASKGVREKLFF.

The chain combines TRBV10-2 with TRBJ1-6; D perhaps matches TRBD1 (6 bases). CDR3 length equals 16 residues. Trimming left V 6 bases short and J 10 bases short, with 22 bases between. Per germline, CDR1 WSHSY and CDR2 SAAADI. CDR3 sequence reads: CASSPLGVQGRSPLHF. In DNA, the CDR3 is TGCGCCAGCAGCCCCCTCGGTGTACAGGGAAGGTCACCCCTCCACTTT.

This rearrangement joins TRBV6-1 to TRBJ1-2; no clear D gene. The germline V and J ends were trimmed by 1 base and 8 bases, with 17 bases remaining between them. Germline V lookup: CDR1 MNHNS, CDR2 SASEGT. The CDR3 consists of 15 residues. CDR3 amino acids: CASSEEPGSTGGYTF. For the CDR3, the DNA is TGTGCCAGCAGTGAAGAACCAGGTTCCACGGGGGGCTACACCTTC.

The chain employs TRBV5-1 and TRBJ2-2; TRBD1 might be the D (6 bases). The V gene's germline CDR1 is SGHRS and CDR2 YFSETQ. Trimming removed 0 bases from V and 6 bases from J, with 18 bases in between. The CDR3 length is 17 residues. CDR3 sequence: CASSLARDIYLSGELFF. CDR3 coding DNA: TGCGCCAGCAGCTTGGCCCGGGACATTTACCTCTCCGGGGAGCTGTTTTTT.

V gene TRBV30 combines with J gene TRBJ1-2, with D perhaps matching TRBD1 (5 bases). The germline CDR1 and CDR2 sequences are GTSNPN and SVGIG (reference sequence). The CDR3 is 15 residues long. Trimming took off 0 bases at V and 4 bases at J, with 15 bases between the two ends. CDR3 in amino acids: CAWSVPRTRGYGYTF. The CDR3, as DNA: TGTGCCTGGAGTGTACCCAGGACAAGGGGCTATGGCTACACCTTC. The complete variable domain, with remaining parts taken from reference TRBV30 and TRBJ1-2, reads SQTIHQWPATLVQPVGSPLSLECTVEGTSNPNLYWYRQAAGRGLQLLFYSVGIGQISSEVPQNLSASRPQDRQFILSSKKLLLSDSGFYLCAWSVPRTRGYGYTFGSGTRLTVV.

The chain carries TRBV5-1 and TRBJ2-1, with 11 bases identical to TRBD2. Germline V CDR1 and CDR2: SGHRS, YFSETQ. The CDR3 is made up of 18 amino acids. Germline trimming cut 0 bases from V and 2 bases from J; bases unmatched to any gene: 7. The CDR3 nucleotides are TGCGCCAGCAGCTTGGGCTACCTTAGCGGGAGGGCCTACAATGAGCAGTTCTTC. It yields the protein CASSLGYLSGRAYNEQFF. Supplemented by reference TRBV5-1 and TRBJ2-1, the full variable domain reads KAGVTQTPRYLIKTRGQQVTLSCSPISGHRSVSWYQQTPGQGLQFLFEYFSETQRNKGNFPGRFSGRQFSNSRSEMNVSTLELGDSALYLCASSLGYLSGRAYNEQFFGPGTRLTVL.

The rearrangement uses TRBV19 and TRBJ2-7, with D possibly matching TRBD1 (6 bases). CDR3 length: 14 residues. CDR1 and CDR2 from the germline V gene are LNHDA and SQIVND (reference sequence). The V gene lost 4 bases and the J gene lost 0 bases, with 10 bases spanning the gap. The CDR3 protein is CASSTQGSSYEQYF. In DNA, the CDR3 is TGTGCCAGTAGTACTCAGGGGTCCTCCTACGAGCAGTACTTC.

The count of this clone is one. The genes are TRBV4-1 and TRBJ2-3, with D possibly matching TRBD2 (5 bases). Looked up from germline, CDR1 is MGHRA and CDR2 is YSYEKL. Between the trimmed V and J ends, which lost 0 bases and 3 bases, there was a span of 16 bases. The CDR3 contains 17 residues. The CDR3 DNA is TGCGCCAGCAGCCAAGACATGACGGGGAGAGGTACAGATACGCAGTATTTT. Its protein product is CASSQDMTGRGTDTQYF.

The chain is built from TRBV27 and TRBJ1-5, with 7 bases fitting TRBD1. CDR1 is MNHEY, CDR2 SMNVEV, per germline (reference sequence). J was trimmed by 0 bases and V by 5 bases; bases with no gene match: 7. This CDR3 has 16 residues. The CDR3 DNA reads TGTGCCAGCAGTGGCCAAGGGACAGATAGCAATCAGCCCCAGCATTTT. This sequence encodes CASSGQGTDSNQPQHF.

The chain links TRBV3-1 (or the pseudogene TRBV3-2) to TRBJ1-6; D is ambiguous. Germline CDR1 and CDR2: LGHDT and YNNKEL (reference sequence). V lost 0 bases and J 4 bases, leaving 10 bases between the germline ends. The CDR3 runs 16 residues. CDR3: CASSQEWPVYNSPLHF. CDR3 DNA: TGTGCCAGCAGCCAAGAGTGGCCCGTTTATAATTCACCCCTCCACTTT.

The chain has TRBV6-6 and TRBJ2-2, with D maybe TRBD2 (7 bases). V shed 7 bases and J shed 3 bases, with 21 bases lying between them. CDR3 length: 17 residues. From germline, CDR1 is MNHNY and CDR2 SVGAGI (reference sequence). The CDR3 DNA reads TGTGCCAGCACTCGTCGAGGGGGGGGCATCGACACCGGGGAGCTGTTTTTT. Protein: CASTRRGGGIDTGELFF.

This clone came up once. CDR3 nucleotides: TGTGCCAGCAGCGGACAGGGTCAGAATGGCTACACCTTC. This gives the protein CASSGQGQNGYTF. The chain combines TRBV9 with TRBJ1-2; TRBD1 aligns across 7 bases. Losses at the gene ends were 3 bases for V and 6 bases for J; bases not matched to a gene: 5. Germline V gene lookup returns CDR1 SGDLS and CDR2 YYNGEE. The CDR3 has 13 residues. The entire variable domain, with the rest obtained from reference TRBV9 and TRBJ1-2, is as follows: DSGVTQTPKHLITATGQRVTLRCSPRSGDLSVYWYQQSLDQGLQFLIQYYNGEERAKGNILERFSAQQFPDLHSELNLSSLELGDSALYFCASSGQGQNGYTFGSGTRLTVV.

The V gene is TRBV27, the J gene TRBJ1-2; TRBD1 is a possible D gene (5 bases). The V end lost 8 bases, the J end lost 7 bases, and 17 bases lay between the germline ends. CDR1 is MNHEY and CDR2 is SMNVEV in the germline V gene (reference sequence). This CDR3 spans 13 amino acids. This chain's CDR3 is CASARDGGVGYTF. The CDR3 DNA reads TGTGCCAGCGCGCGAGACGGAGGGGTTGGCTACACCTTC.

The chain uses TRBV19 and TRBJ2-2, with TRBD1 matching 10 bases. The CDR3 is 16 residues long. V shed 5 bases and J 2 bases; nucleotides not matched to a gene: 5. In germline, CDR1 is LNHDA, CDR2 SQIVND (reference sequence). CDR3 sequence (DNA): TGTGCCAGTAGTCCCCAGACAGGGGGCAACACCGGGGAGCTGTTTTTT. Residues: CASSPQTGGNTGELFF.

The chain carries TRBV5-6 and TRBJ2-3; 8 nucleotides line up with TRBD1. This CDR3 is built from 16 residues. CDR1 is SGHDT and CDR2 is YYEEEE in the germline V gene. V shed 7 bases and J 0 bases; nucleotides not matched to a gene: 10. CDR3 bases: TGTGCCAGCCTTAAGGGGGGACAGGTGAGCACAGATACGCAGTATTTT. This sequence encodes CASLKGGQVSTDTQYF.

The V gene is TRBV5-1, the J gene TRBJ1-6, with 7 bases identical to TRBD1. The CDR3 spans 15 residues. Trimming took 4 bases from V and 7 from J; bases not matched to a gene: 8. Germline V gives CDR1 SGHRS, CDR2 YFSETQ. The chain's CDR3 is CASSARQGRNSPLHF. The DNA of the CDR3 is TGCGCCAGCAGCGCGAGACAGGGCCGGAATTCACCCCTCCACTTT.

J is TRBJ2-2 and V is TRBV10-3, with D tentatively TRBD2 (6 bases). CDR1 and CDR2 (germline): ENHRY, SYGVKD. The ends were cut back, 3 bases at V and 2 bases at J, with 25 bases in the middle. The CDR3 extends over 20 amino acids. The DNA of the CDR3 is TGTGCCATCAGTGATCGCCCACTTAGCATACTAGCTTCCAACACCGGGGAGCTGTTTTTT. Translation: CAISDRPLSILASNTGELFF.

The chain uses TRBV5-1 and TRBJ1-5; tentatively, D is TRBD1 (5 bases). V was cut by 0 bases and J by 3 bases, with 13 bases left in between. CDR1 and CDR2 from the germline V gene are SGHRS and YFSETQ. The CDR3 totals 16 residues. DNA of the CDR3: TGCGCCAGCAGCTTGGGGCCCACAGGCATCAATCAGCCCCAGCATTTT. As protein: CASSLGPTGINQPQHF.

About this clone itself: Within the sample, other DNA sequences also encode this same CDR3. This chain links TRBV5-1 with TRBJ1-1; tentatively, D is TRBD1 (6 bases). Germline assignment: CDR1 SGHRS and CDR2 YFSETQ. This CDR3 contains 16 residues. The ends were cut back, 5 bases at V and 10 bases at J, with 27 bases in the middle. The CDR3 sequence: CASSLNSGTRGRGAFF. Here the CDR3 DNA reads TGCGCCAGCAGTTTGAACTCCGGGACACGGGGCCGAGGAGCTTTCTTT.